Reported below is one T cell receptor beta chain. The antigen remains undetermined. Each patient with chemo-refractory metastatic non-small-cell lung cancer was treated with focal radiation plus CTLA-4 blockade using ipilimumab. The method was immunoSEQ multiplex PCR; TCRdb's version includes in-frame clones alone and lacks a portion of them. The top ten clones hold roughly 4.5% of a sample with over 30,000 clones, about 70% of them seen once. The sample comes from a study of radiotherapy plus CTLA-4 blockade in lung cancer. Study details: An objective response was seen in around a sixth of patients, and disease control in over 25%.

Germline V CDR1 and CDR2: GTSNPN, SVGIG (reference sequence). V was clipped by 0 bases and J by 4 bases, with 16 bases between them. The CDR3 is made up of 16 amino acids. Study-level findings and limits: There was expansion of tumor-derived TCR clones in blood after radiotherapy plus ipilimumab. Best predicting response, reportedly, were early blood T cell clone dynamics, with interferon-beta.

The clonotype comes from a human donor with non-small cell lung cancer whose response to radiotherapy plus ipilimumab could not be evaluated. The V gene is TRBV30, the J gene TRBJ1-5; D is perhaps TRBD1 (5 bases). The sample here was peripheral blood, taken from a patient treated with radiotherapy plus ipilimumab. The CDR3 DNA follows: TGTGCCTGGAGTGTACCCAGGGCCGTTCGTAATCAGCCCCAGCATTTT. Amino acids: CAWSVPRAVRNQPQHF.